This is a list of T cell receptor beta chains from one sample in a study of memory CD4+ T cells and cytomegalovirus serostatus. The assay was immunoSEQ multiplex PCR, and TCRdb's table has in-frame clones only and misses some. This sample has 40,000 to 55,000 clones, with about four fifths found just once. Specimen: memory CD4+ T cells from blood. Receptor source: an adult in good health and CMV-seropositive. The CDR3 runs from the conserved cysteine through the conserved F or W. Each record gives: V gene, clone size, J gene, CDR3 protein. For some rows the clone size is stated as once, few or many, or as a class when expanded; others skip it.

TRBV12-5	-	TRBJ2-7	CASGHPTVSYEQYF
TRBV9	once	TRBJ2-7	CASSSQGGMGYEQYF
TRBV18	-	TRBJ1-1	CASSPSRQMNTEAFF
TRBV27	-	TRBJ2-1	CASNRGGTGVFTQFF
TRBV18	few	TRBJ2-7	CASSVDRGKYEQYF
TRBV7-6	-	TRBJ2-3	CASSYGGGADTQYF
TRBV14	-	TRBJ2-5	CASSQRVSGTQYF
TRBV11-2	-	TRBJ2-7	CASSRQAGDTYEQYF
TRBV9	-	TRBJ2-2	CASSYFDRHNTGELFF
TRBV18	-	TRBJ1-4	CASSSLTHSTNEKLFF
TRBV19	-	TRBJ1-1	CASSTRDRWNTEAFF
TRBV18	-	TRBJ1-3	CASSPDLFSSGNTIYF
TRBV7-9	-	TRBJ2-5	CASSAGWTQYF
TRBV6-6	-	TRBJ2-5	CASSYGETQYF
TRBV19	-	TRBJ2-2	CASHPDRGQRGFTGELFF
TRBV18	-	TRBJ2-7	CASSPAGQGAGEQYF
TRBV28	-	TRBJ1-4	CASRRTVNEKLFF
TRBV6-1	-	TRBJ2-7	CASSEGLLRSDEQYF
TRBV2	few	TRBJ2-2	CASRVGELFF
TRBV5-4	-	TRBJ2-2	CASSSGTATGELFF
TRBV6-6	-	TRBJ2-5	CASKVRGSKETQYF
TRBV10-2	-	TRBJ1-6	CASSEWAKNSPLHF
TRBV6-6	once	TRBJ2-7	CASSSHYEQYF
TRBV5-1	-	TRBJ2-7	CASSLRGQPYEQYF
TRBV9	-	TRBJ2-3	CASSSGVGQGTDTQYF
TRBV7-9	-	TRBJ2-7	CASSPSLTGAYEQYF
TRBV10-2	-	TRBJ2-7	CASSPGTGAYEQYF
TRBV7-7	-	TRBJ2-7	CASSWGAGEEQYF
TRBV19	few	TRBJ2-4	CASRGGSGKNIQYF
TRBV10-3	-	TRBJ1-5	CAISEGHQPQHF
TRBV6-4	-	TRBJ2-2	CASSPFSGVNTGELFF
TRBV30	-	TRBJ1-2	CVFRGSGNYGYTF
TRBV4-2	-	TRBJ1-4	CASSLGGVDEKLFF
TRBV14	-	TRBJ2-7	CASSQDRTGSREQYF
TRBV2	-	TRBJ1-2	CASRADRGLFGYTF
TRBV6-5	few	TRBJ1-6	CASSLTGANSPLHF
TRBV5-1	-	TRBJ2-1	CASSPSGGRNEQFF
TRBV5-1	-	TRBJ2-7	CASSLGGQVEQYF
TRBV19	-	TRBJ2-6	CASSITPSGANVLTF
TRBV28	-	TRBJ2-1	CASSSRTSGKFNEQFF
TRBV27	-	TRBJ2-1	CASSPEDRPNRSQFF
TRBV19	-	TRBJ1-1	CASSNQDRDTEAFF
TRBV10-3	few	TRBJ2-7	CAISPNGGEQYF
TRBV7-9	-	TRBJ1-6	CASSLGSSYNSPLHF
TRBV15	-	TRBJ1-1	CATSRVQGPGTGTEAFF
TRBV9	-	TRBJ2-7	CASSVGLAESSYEQYF
TRBV6-6	few	TRBJ1-1	CASSWGSVNTEAFF
TRBV10-3	-	TRBJ2-3	CAISGRGSSDTQYF
TRBV9	-	TRBJ1-1	CASSFTDRGGTEAFF
TRBV5-6	-	TRBJ1-2	CASRMTGGSGYTF
TRBV4-3	-	TRBJ1-2	CASSQDLGTVRNGYTF
TRBV6-6	-	TRBJ2-3	CASSPHISDTQYF
TRBV6-1	-	TRBJ1-2	CASGRNYGYTF
TRBV6-1	-	TRBJ1-5	CASRTASNQPQHF
TRBV7-9	-	TRBJ2-5	CASSLGLAGGQETQYF
TRBV7-2	-	TRBJ2-7	CASSPGQGYGTYEQYF
TRBV6-4	-	TRBJ1-2	CASSLQVGGNYGYTF
TRBV28	-	TRBJ2-3	CASSVAGGADTQYF